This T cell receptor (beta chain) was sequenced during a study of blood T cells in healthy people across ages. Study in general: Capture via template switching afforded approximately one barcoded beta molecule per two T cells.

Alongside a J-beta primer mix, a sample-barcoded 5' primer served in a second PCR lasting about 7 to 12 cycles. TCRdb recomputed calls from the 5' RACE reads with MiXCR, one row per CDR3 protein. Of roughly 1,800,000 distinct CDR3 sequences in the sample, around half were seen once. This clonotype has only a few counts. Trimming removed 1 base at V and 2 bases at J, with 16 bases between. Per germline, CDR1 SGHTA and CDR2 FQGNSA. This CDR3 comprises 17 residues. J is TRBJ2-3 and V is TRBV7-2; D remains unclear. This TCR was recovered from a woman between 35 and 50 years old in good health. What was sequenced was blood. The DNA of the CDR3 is TGTGCCAGCAGCTTAGATGACCGCTATTCGACCACAGATACGCAGTATTTT. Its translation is CASSLDDRYSTTDTQYF.